These 5 T cell receptor beta chains were all obtained from the same sample, sequenced in a study of cytomegalovirus exposure and HLA in healthy donors. The assay was immunoSEQ multiplex PCR, and TCRdb's table has in-frame clones only and misses some. The data contain roughly 120,000 clones, about 84% of them singletons. Material for sequencing was PBMCs. The receptor set was obtained from a man aged 18 to 30 in good health and CMV-seronegative.

The chain links TRBV2 to TRBJ2-1, with no clear D. Germline V gene lookup returns CDR1 SNHLY and CDR2 FYNNEI. This CDR3 contains 16 residues. V lost 3 bases and J lost 2, with 14 bases in between. CDR3 nucleotide sequence: TGTGCCAGCAGTGATCCTTCTAGTCTCCCCTACAATGAGCAGTTCTTC. This translates into CASSDPSSLPYNEQFF.

The DNA for the CDR3 is TGTGCCAGCAGCGCCCCTGGGCGGGGGGGCGCCACCGGGGAGCTGTTTTTT. As protein: CASSAPGRGGATGELFF. J is TRBJ2-2 and V is TRBV2; 9 bases align to TRBD2. J was trimmed by 4 bases and V by 6 bases; bases with no gene match: 12. The CDR3 has 17 amino acids. Germline V lookup: CDR1 SNHLY, CDR2 FYNNEI.

This clone was observed a single time. The J gene is TRBJ2-5, the V gene TRBV5-1; the D gene is possibly TRBD1 (6 bases). Germline-derived CDR1 and CDR2 are SGHRS and YFSETQ. The CDR3 contains 14 residues. Trimming removed 7 bases at V and 3 bases at J, with 16 bases between. The CDR3 DNA reads TGCGCCAGCGATTTAGGCGAGGGGGAAGAGACCCAGTACTTC. It encodes CASDLGEGEETQYF.

The V and J genes are TRBV5-6 and TRBJ1-5; D not certain. CDR3 size: 14 residues. With 2 bases removed from V and 4 bases from J, the gap between germline ends came to 10 bases. Germline V gene sequence: CDR1 SGHDT, CDR2 YYEEEE. This CDR3 is CASSFRGSNQPQHF. In nucleotides, the CDR3 is TGTGCCAGCAGCTTTAGAGGGTCAAATCAGCCCCAGCATTTT.

The chain joins TRBV28 to TRBJ2-1; 8 bases map to TRBD2. The V gene end was trimmed by 6 bases and the J gene end by 4 bases; junction bases not matched to a gene: 14. This CDR3 comprises 17 residues. Germline CDR1 MDHEN, CDR2 SYDVKM. The CDR3 DNA follows: TGTGCCAGCAGCCCCGGGACCAGCGGGGGCCATTACAATGAGCAGTTCTTC. Translated, it gives CASSPGTSGGHYNEQFF.